One and the same sample provided the 10 T cell receptor beta chains below, sequenced in a study of T cell changes during pregnancy in multiple sclerosis. Sequencing was performed with immunoSEQ multiplex PCR; in TCRdb, only in-frame clones are kept and a portion is missing. The sample has about 62,000 clones, around 89% seen once; the top ten hold 2% to 3%. Source: peripheral blood, taken in the first trimester of pregnancy. The receptors derive from a female donor with multiple sclerosis, enrolled in a pregnancy study.

J is TRBJ1-1 and V is TRBV19, with D possibly TRBD1 on 5 matching bases. The V gene lost 7 bases and the J gene lost 5 bases, with 14 bases spanning the gap. Germline assignment: CDR1 LNHDA and CDR2 SQIVND (reference sequence). The CDR3 extends over 13 amino acids. As DNA, the CDR3 is TGTGCCAGTATCCACGCAGGGAATACTGAAGCTTTCTTT. This encodes CASIHAGNTEAFF.

CDR3 coding DNA: TGCGCCAGCAGCCACTATTTACCGGGACAGGGTGGCACCGGGGAGCTGTTTTTT. It yields the protein CASSHYLPGQGGTGELFF. This chain joins TRBV4-3 and TRBJ2-2; TRBD1 aligns across 9 bases. Germline CDR1 is LGHNA and CDR2 is YSLEER. The CDR3 contains 18 residues. V lost 3 bases to trimming and J lost 4 bases; unmatched junction nucleotides: 12.

The chain employs TRBV19 and TRBJ1-2; 8 bases agree with TRBD1. The V gene end was trimmed by 7 bases and the J gene end by 3 bases; junction bases not matched to a gene: 7. The germline gives CDR1 LNHDA, CDR2 SQIVND (reference sequence). The CDR3 is made up of 14 amino acids. The CDR3 region has the DNA TGTGCCAGTACAGGGGGCTCTAGAGACTATGGCTACACCTTC. Protein: CASTGGSRDYGYTF.

The rearrangement joins TRBV2 to TRBJ2-1; TRBD2 matches 15 bases. V lost 8 bases, J lost 6 bases, and 2 bases stayed unmatched. The CDR3 length is 14 residues. Germline values: CDR1 SNHLY, CDR2 FYNNEI. The CDR3 loop is CASLGLAGGNEQFF. CDR3 DNA sequence: TGTGCCAGCTTGGGACTAGCGGGAGGCAATGAGCAGTTCTTC.

Comments on this clone: Just one base apart from a much larger clone, this may be a read error. V gene TRBV7-9 combines with J gene TRBJ2-7; TRBD1 might be the D (6 bases). This CDR3 is built from 12 residues. V was trimmed by 5 bases and J by 2 bases, leaving 7 bases between them. From germline, CDR1 is SEHNR and CDR2 FQNEAQ (reference sequence). CDR3 bases: TGTGCCAGCAGCGCAGGGGCCTACGAGCAGTACTTC. Protein product: CASSAGAYEQYF.

This clone was seen only once. V usage is TRBV19 and J usage is TRBJ2-2, with a tentative D call TRBD1 (6 bases). Germline values: CDR1 LNHDA, CDR2 SQIVND (reference sequence). The CDR3 is made up of 14 amino acids. V was pared by 10 bases and J by 1 base, with 13 bases between. The CDR3 protein is CATSTGRNTGELFF. CDR3 bases: TGTGCCACCTCGACAGGACGGAACACCGGGGAGCTGTTTTTT.

This clone appeared a single time. This chain uses TRBV10-3 with TRBJ1-1, with 10 bases matching TRBD1. Trimming at V came to 6 bases and at J to 1 base, leaving 8 bases not matched to a gene. Germline CDR1 and CDR2: ENHRY and SYGVKD. The CDR3 length is 16 residues. The DNA for the CDR3 is TGTGCCATCAGCGCCGGACAGGGGGTAGGGAACACTGAAGCTTTCTTT. Protein product: CAISAGQGVGNTEAFF.

The chain is built from TRBV19 and TRBJ2-7; maybe TRBD1 (6 bases). CDR1 and CDR2 from the germline V gene are LNHDA and SQIVND (reference sequence). V was clipped by 5 bases and J by 0 bases, with 14 bases between them. The CDR3 runs 15 residues. CDR3 protein: CASSPWTASSYEQYF. The CDR3 region has the DNA TGTGCCAGTAGTCCATGGACAGCGAGCTCCTACGAGCAGTACTTC.

The chain is built from TRBV5-1 and TRBJ2-7, with TRBD1 matching 10 bases. V trimming: 0 bases; J trimming: 5 bases; junction bases outside the gene matches: 5. This CDR3 comprises 15 residues. The V gene's germline CDR1 is SGHRS and CDR2 YFSETQ. In DNA form, the CDR3 reads TGCGCCAGCAGCTTGGTTGGGACAGGGGCGGACGAGCAGTACTTC. It specifies CASSLVGTGADEQYF.

The genes are TRBV12-5 and TRBJ2-6; unclear D gene. Germline V CDR1 and CDR2: LGHNT, FRNRAP. V was trimmed by 3 bases and J by 3 bases, leaving 15 bases between them. The CDR3 is 17 amino acids. CDR3 in amino acids: CASGFQSLRLGANVLTF. In DNA form, the CDR3 reads TGTGCTAGTGGTTTTCAATCGTTGAGGCTTGGGGCCAACGTCCTGACTTTC.